These T cell receptor beta chains were read from a single sample in a study of CD8+CD57+ T cells in acquired aplastic anemia. Each CDR3 protein gets one entry after TCRdb re-called the reads with MiXCR. The sample lists about 160,000 distinct CDR3 sequences, 65% to 75% occurring once. The specimen sequenced was sorted CD4+, CD8+, or CD8+CD57+ T cells (not recorded which) from PBMCs. Receptor source: a human donor with aplastic anemia. Both conserved end residues are part of each CDR3. The D gene is left open where the match is weak. Clone size is not always given. Where it is, it says once, few, many or a class for expanded clones.

TRBJ2-1 TRBV7-8 NA NA TGTGCCAGCAGTTGGACAGAGGTTGAGCAGTTCTTC CASSWTEVEQFF
TRBJ2-1 TRBV10-3 NA NA TGTGCCATCAGAGCACAGCGGCACTACTCCTACAATGAGCAGTTCTTC CAIRAQRHYSYNEQFF
TRBJ1-2 TRBV5-1 NA NA TGCGCCAGCAGCTTGAGTTTGGGTAACTATGGCTACACCTTC CASSLSLGNYGYTF
TRBJ1-5 TRBV7-9 NA NA TGTGCCAGCAGCAGAGCGGGTCAGCCCCAGCATTTT CASSRAGQPQHF
TRBJ1-3 TRBV25-1 few NA TGTGCCAGCAGTGGAACGGGGACTGGAAACACCATATATTTT CASSGTGTGNTIYF
TRBJ2-3 TRBV9 NA NA TGTGCCAGCAGCGCCATGTCGGCAGATACGCAGTATTTT CASSAMSADTQYF
TRBJ1-1 TRBV7-9 NA NA TGTGCCAGCAGCTCTTCTTCATGGAACACTGAAGCTTTCTTT CASSSSSWNTEAFF
TRBJ2-7 TRBV7-9 NA TRBD1 TGTGCCAGCAGGGGACAGTACGAGCAGTACTTC CASRGQYEQYF
TRBJ1-4 TRBV5-1 few TRBD1 TGTGCCAGCAGTTCCGGGACAGGGAATGAAAAACTGTTTTTT CASSSGTGNEKLFF
TRBJ2-3 TRBV5-1 once NA TGCGCCAGCAGCTTAAACTCGGGGGGCCGCACAGATACGCAGTATTTT CASSLNSGGRTDTQYF
TRBJ2-7 TRBV6-5 once NA TGTGCCACCACGACAGCCTCCTACGAGCAGTACTTC CATTTASYEQYF
TRBJ2-1 TRBV19 NA NA TGTGCCAGTAGTATCAGCTCCAATGAGCAGTTCTTC CASSISSNEQFF
TRBJ2-1 TRBV7-8 NA TRBD2 TGTGCCAGCAGCCCTAGCGGGGTTAACTACAATGAGCAGTTCTTC CASSPSGVNYNEQFF
TRBJ2-3 TRBV7-2 NA TRBD2 TGTGCCAGCAGCCTTTGGACTAGCGGGAGCACAGATACGCAGTATTTT CASSLWTSGSTDTQYF
TRBJ2-7 TRBV5-1 NA TRBD2 TGTGCCAGCAGCCAGGGACTAGCGGCGTACGAGCAGTACTTC CASSQGLAAYEQYF
TRBJ1-2 TRBV5-1 NA TRBD1 TGCGCCAGCAGCTTGGGAGGGACAGGGGGCGATGGCTACACCTTC CASSLGGTGGDGYTF
TRBJ1-1 TRBV24-1 NA NA TGTGCCACCAGTGACCCCCCGCAGGGAGGCGGCACTGAAGCTTTCTTT CATSDPPQGGGTEAFF